The present T cell receptor beta chain was sequenced within a study of T-cell memory formation after mild COVID-19. Findings of the study overall: Clones shrinking from day 15 to 85 showed even CD4/CD8 mixes; later expanders tilted CD4+. Several responding clones turned up in pre-infection memory, indicating that cross-reactive memory may have taken part. Second-wave clones that peaked on day 37 lacked confirmed SARS-CoV-2 specificity.

TCRdb recomputed calls from the 5' RACE reads with MiXCR, one row per CDR3 protein. The sample lists 100,000 to 150,000 distinct CDR3 sequences; 5% to 6.5% were seen once. This clonotype was found many times. Its antigen is unidentified. Per germline, CDR1 SQVTM and CDR2 ANQGSEA. The CDR3 has 15 residues. V was clipped by 0 bases and J by 4 bases; unmatched bases: 5. The sequence came from an adult woman who had mild COVID-19 (a few samples of this study predate the infection). Cell type and time point are not known. The chain recombines TRBV29-1 with TRBJ2-1, with TRBD2 matching 8 bases. The sample taken for sequencing was PBMCs or a T cell subset sorted from them (not recorded which). The CDR3: CSVEEAGGIYNEQFF. The DNA of the CDR3 is TGCAGCGTTGAAGAGGCGGGAGGTATTTACAATGAGCAGTTCTTC.